These 23 T cell receptor beta chains came from one sample sequenced in a study of blood T cell repertoires in COVID-19. Clones were sequenced by immunoSEQ multiplex PCR, and TCRdb holds only the in-frame ones, with some missing. The sample consists of just over 150,000 clones, around 84% of them appearing once. Sequenced sample: peripheral blood. These receptor sequences come from a woman in her 50s with acute or convalescent COVID-19.

This clone has just one count. V usage is TRBV10-3 and J usage is TRBJ1-2; 10 nucleotides line up with TRBD1. Trimming at V came to 6 bases and at J to 7 bases, leaving 8 bases not matched to a gene. Germline V gene lookup returns CDR1 ENHRY and CDR2 SYGVKD. The CDR3 extends over 14 amino acids. CDR3 protein: CAIRDQRDRGGYTF. The CDR3 DNA follows: TGTGCCATCAGGGACCAACGGGACAGGGGTGGCTACACCTTC.

The chain combines TRBV7-3 with TRBJ2-7; D gene ambiguous. Germline V gives CDR1 SGHTA, CDR2 FQGTGA. V lost 5 bases and J 0 bases, leaving 8 bases between the germline ends. This CDR3 is built from 13 residues. The CDR3: CASSPPSSYEQYF. The CDR3 DNA follows: TGTGCCAGCAGCCCGCCCAGCTCCTACGAGCAGTACTTC.

Regarding this clone: In the same sample, other DNA sequences code for this CDR3. This chain uses TRBV7-3 with TRBJ2-1; 11 bases are a match to TRBD2. CDR1 is SGHTA, CDR2 FQGTGA, per germline. V was clipped by 5 bases and J by 7 bases; unmatched bases: 4. The CDR3 extends over 14 amino acids. In nucleotides, the CDR3 is TGTGCCAGCAGCCTTAGCGGGAGGGGTAATGAGCAGTTCTTC. The encoded protein is CASSLSGRGNEQFF. Drawing the rest from reference TRBV7-3 and TRBJ2-1, the complete variable domain is GAGVSQTPSNKVTEKGKYVELRCDPISGHTALYWYRQSLGQGPEFLIYFQGTGAADDSGLPNDRFFAVRPEGSVSTLKIQRTERGDSAVYLCASSLSGRGNEQFFGPGTRLTVL.

The chain is built from TRBV19 and TRBJ1-5; the match to TRBD1 covers 11 bases. The CDR3 is 16 amino acids. V was clipped by 7 bases and J by 1 base; unmatched bases: 6. CDR1 and CDR2 from the germline V gene are LNHDA and SQIVND (reference sequence). The CDR3 here is CASKDRGRVSNQPQHF. DNA for the CDR3: TGTGCCAGTAAGGACAGGGGGCGCGTGAGCAATCAGCCCCAGCATTTT.

The chain is built from TRBV4-2 and TRBJ1-6, with TRBD1 matching over 9 bases. Germline values: CDR1 LGHNA, CDR2 YNFKEQ. The CDR3 consists of 20 residues. V was pared by 4 bases and J by 11 bases, with 24 bases of the junction left unmatched. CDR3 region: CASSLGPDRGNSRGMPPLHF. As DNA, the CDR3 is TGTGCCAGCAGCCTGGGACCGGACAGGGGAAACTCTCGTGGTATGCCACCCCTCCACTTT.

In its sample, this clone ranks as medium-sized. The genes are TRBV4-1 and TRBJ1-6, with 9 bases identical to TRBD1. Trimming took 0 bases from V and 8 from J; bases not matched to a gene: 5. This CDR3 is 16 amino acids long. CDR1 and CDR2 (germline): MGHRA, YSYEKL. The CDR3 DNA sequence: TGCGCCAGCAGCCAAGATGGGGACAGGGCGGATTCACCCCTCCACTTT. It is translated as CASSQDGDRADSPLHF.

The chain couples TRBV5-1 to TRBJ1-4, with D uncertain. The CDR3 totals 16 residues. Looked up from germline, CDR1 is SGHRS and CDR2 is YFSETQ. Trimming stripped 0 bases from V and 4 bases from J, with 13 bases between. The CDR3 protein is CASSLAFSGFNEKLFF. In nucleotides, the CDR3 is TGCGCCAGCAGCTTGGCATTTTCCGGTTTTAATGAAAAACTGTTTTTT.

The chain joins TRBV2 to TRBJ1-5, with D possibly TRBD1 on 6 matching bases. Looked up from germline, CDR1 is SNHLY and CDR2 is FYNNEI. There are 14 residues in the CDR3. V was cut by 7 bases and J by 5 bases, with 15 bases left in between. The CDR3 region is CASKRGRGDQPQHF. In nucleotides, the CDR3 is TGTGCCAGCAAGCGTGGCAGGGGAGATCAGCCCCAGCATTTT.

V is TRBV14 and J is TRBJ1-6; TRBD1 aligns across 7 bases. V lost 2 bases, J lost 9 bases, and 10 bases stayed unmatched. The germline CDR1 and CDR2 sequences are SGHDN and FVKESK. CDR3 length equals 16 residues. The CDR3 region has the DNA TGTGCCAGCAGCCAATTTGGGGGGACAGTCGGTTCACCCCTCCACTTT. As protein: CASSQFGGTVGSPLHF.

This chain uses TRBV5-6 with TRBJ2-1, with D possibly being TRBD1 (6 bases). The CDR3 consists of 16 residues. V gave up 0 bases and J gave up 9 bases, with 19 bases separating them. Germline V gene lookup returns CDR1 SGHDT and CDR2 YYEEEE. CDR3 DNA sequence: TGTGCCAGCAGCTTGGGTGCAGCAGGGGCAACGGCTGAGCAGTTCTTC. It specifies CASSLGAAGATAEQFF.

The chain links TRBV21-1 to TRBJ1-2; TRBD1 reflects the table's D call only, with no check against the DNA. TRBV21-1 is listed as a pseudogene. The length of the CDR3 is 14 residues. CDR3 residues: CASSNADRGPGYTF. CDR3 sequence (DNA): TGTGCCAGCAGCAATGCGGACAGGGGGCCTGGCTACACCTTC.

V usage is TRBV5-5 and J usage is TRBJ1-1, with D tentatively TRBD1 (5 bases). The germline V gene encodes CDR1 SGHKS and CDR2 YYEKEE (reference sequence). This CDR3 has 14 residues. V lost 7 bases and J 5 bases, leaving 18 bases between the germline ends. The DNA of the CDR3 is TGTGCCAGCCAACTTCAGGGATCAAGGACTGAAGCTTTCTTT. Amino acids: CASQLQGSRTEAFF. The full variable domain, rest sourced from reference TRBV5-5 and TRBJ1-1, is DAGVTQSPTHLIKTRGQQVTLRCSPISGHKSVSWYQQVLGQGPQFIFQYYEKEERGRGNFPDRFSARQFPNYSSELNVNALLLGDSALYLCASQLQGSRTEAFFGQGTRLTVV.

This clone was recorded a few times. This sequence joins TRBV5-1 and TRBJ2-4, with a tentative D call TRBD2 (6 bases). This CDR3 contains 15 residues. The V gene lost 0 bases and the J gene lost 2 bases, with 9 bases spanning the gap. Per germline, CDR1 SGHRS and CDR2 YFSETQ. For the CDR3, the DNA is TGCGCCAGCAGCTTGGACGGGGGTTCCAAAAACATTCAGTACTTC. This encodes CASSLDGGSKNIQYF.

The CDR3 here is CASSTGYNSPLHF. The CDR3 DNA sequence: TGTGCCAGCAGCACAGGCTATAATTCACCCCTCCACTTT. V usage is TRBV6-5 and J usage is TRBJ1-6; possibly TRBD1 for D (5 bases). There are 13 residues in the CDR3. Trimming stripped 6 bases from V and 3 bases from J, with 6 bases between. Germline CDR1 reads MNHEY; CDR2 reads SVGAGI.

The V and J genes are TRBV7-3 and TRBJ2-3, with 14 bases identical to TRBD2. CDR1 is SGHTA and CDR2 is FQGTGA in the germline V gene. V lost 1 base to trimming and J lost 1 base; unmatched junction nucleotides: 4. This CDR3 is 18 amino acids long. This CDR3 is CASSLMGTSGGRTDTQYF. In nucleotides, the CDR3 is TGTGCCAGCAGCTTAATGGGGACTAGCGGGGGTCGCACAGATACGCAGTATTTT.

The chain is built from TRBV19 and TRBJ2-7, with D unresolved. The V and J ends lost 3 bases and 0 bases respectively, with 9 bases between them. Germline values: CDR1 LNHDA, CDR2 SQIVND (reference sequence). The CDR3 is made up of 14 amino acids. The CDR3 reads CASSMFSTSYEQYF. As DNA, the CDR3 is TGTGCCAGTAGTATGTTCAGTACCTCCTACGAGCAGTACTTC.

The chain carries TRBV9 and TRBJ2-5; 11 bases map to TRBD2. The CDR3 consists of 15 residues. V lost 1 base, J lost 5 bases, and 4 bases stayed unmatched. CDR1 and CDR2 from the germline V gene are SGDLS and YYNGEE. The CDR3: CASSVLAGGAETQYF. In DNA, the CDR3 is TGTGCCAGCAGCGTATTAGCGGGAGGGGCCGAGACCCAGTACTTC.

There are many counts of this clone. This rearrangement joins TRBV4-1 to TRBJ2-1; 8 positions match TRBD1. The CDR3 is made up of 15 amino acids. V gave up 1 base and J gave up 3 bases; unmatched junction bases: 2. Germline CDR1 and CDR2: MGHRA and YSYEKL. CDR3 region: CASSQAGTGYNEQFF. The DNA of the CDR3 is TGCGCCAGCAGCCAAGCCGGGACAGGCTACAATGAGCAGTTCTTC.

V is TRBV3-1 (or the pseudogene TRBV3-2) and J is TRBJ1-2; D is unresolved. CDR1 and CDR2 (germline): LGHDT, YNNKEL (reference sequence). The V gene lost 0 bases and the J gene lost 8 bases, with 10 bases spanning the gap. The CDR3 contains 13 residues. The CDR3 coding sequence is TGTGCCAGCAGCCAAGATCCGGGTACGGGCTACACCTTC. This gives the protein CASSQDPGTGYTF.

The CDR3 protein is CASSLLKRGAEDTQYF. CDR3 bases: TGTGCCAGCAGCCTGCTAAAGCGGGGGGCGGAGGATACGCAGTATTTT. V usage is TRBV7-3 and J usage is TRBJ2-3; 9 bases map to TRBD2. V gave up 5 bases and J gave up 6 bases; unmatched junction bases: 12. Germline V CDR1 and CDR2: SGHTA, FQGTGA. The CDR3 covers 16 residues.

CDR3 nucleotide sequence: TGTGCCAGCAGCTTAAGTCAGGCGGGGAATTATAGCAATCAGCCCCAGCATTTT. Translating gives CASSLSQAGNYSNQPQHF. The chain recombines TRBV11-3 with TRBJ1-5; D gene ambiguous. CDR1 is SGHNT and CDR2 is YENEEA in the germline V gene. The CDR3 contains 18 residues. V lost 2 bases, J lost 0 bases, and 17 bases lay in between.

The rearrangement uses TRBV7-6 and TRBJ2-7; D call uncertain. The ends were cut back, 1 base at V and 4 bases at J, with 14 bases in the middle. The CDR3 extends over 15 amino acids. Germline V CDR1 and CDR2: SGHVS, FNYEAQ. The CDR3 region is CASSLGHSSVYEQYF. Here the CDR3 DNA reads TGTGCCAGCAGCTTAGGACATAGTTCCGTTTACGAGCAGTACTTC.

This clone was seen only once. This rearrangement joins TRBV9 to TRBJ2-3; possibly TRBD2 for D (6 bases). V lost 2 bases to trimming and J lost 6 bases, with 13 bases between them. There are 14 residues in the CDR3. Looked up from germline, CDR1 is SGDLS and CDR2 is YYNGEE. CDR3: CASSVGGVLDTQYF. The CDR3 coding sequence is TGTGCCAGCAGCGTGGGCGGGGTACTTGATACGCAGTATTTT.